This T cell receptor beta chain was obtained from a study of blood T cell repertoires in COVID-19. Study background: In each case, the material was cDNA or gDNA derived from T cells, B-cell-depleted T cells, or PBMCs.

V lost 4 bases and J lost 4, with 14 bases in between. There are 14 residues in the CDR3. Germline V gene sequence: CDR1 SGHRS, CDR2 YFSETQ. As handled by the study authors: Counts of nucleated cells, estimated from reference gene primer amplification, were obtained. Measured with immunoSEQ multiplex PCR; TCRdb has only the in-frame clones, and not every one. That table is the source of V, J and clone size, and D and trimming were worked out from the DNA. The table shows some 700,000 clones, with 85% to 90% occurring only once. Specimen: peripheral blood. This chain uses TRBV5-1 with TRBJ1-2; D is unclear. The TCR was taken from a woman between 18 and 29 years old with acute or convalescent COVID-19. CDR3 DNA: TGCGCCAGCAGCACACAAGGAGAGCTCTATGGCTACACCTTC. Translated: CASSTQGELYGYTF. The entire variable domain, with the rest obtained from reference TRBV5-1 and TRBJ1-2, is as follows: KAGVTQTPRYLIKTRGQQVTLSCSPISGHRSVSWYQQTPGQGLQFLFEYFSETQRNKGNFPGRFSGRQFSNSRSEMNVSTLELGDSALYLCASSTQGELYGYTFGSGTRLTVV.